This T cell receptor (beta chain) stems from a study of CD8 T cells in ankylosing spondylitis. Points from the study as a whole: A motif of roughly eight highly homologous TCR beta variants was seen as apparently characteristic of ankylosing spondylitis blood.

With molecular barcodes, quantitative 5'-RACE was used to make the TCR beta libraries. TCRdb redid the calling of the 5' RACE reads with MiXCR, one entry per CDR3 protein. Altogether some 270,000 distinct CDR3 sequences are present, 15% to 20% being singletons, with the ten largest covering less than 35%. The V end lost 4 bases, the J end lost 3 bases, and 13 bases lay between the germline ends. The CDR3 is made up of 13 amino acids. The germline gives CDR1 SQVTM, CDR2 ANQGSEA. This clonotype was found a few times. No antigen is known for it. The chain recombines TRBV29-1 with TRBJ2-7, with D possibly TRBD2 on 6 matching bases. Specimen: blood, either unsorted or a sorted T cell fraction (not recorded which). The sequence came from a male donor with ankylosing spondylitis or in good health (not recorded which). CDR3 nucleotides: TGCAGCGTTGCCGTAGGTAGCGGCTACGAGCAGTACTTC. Protein sequence: CSVAVGSGYEQYF.